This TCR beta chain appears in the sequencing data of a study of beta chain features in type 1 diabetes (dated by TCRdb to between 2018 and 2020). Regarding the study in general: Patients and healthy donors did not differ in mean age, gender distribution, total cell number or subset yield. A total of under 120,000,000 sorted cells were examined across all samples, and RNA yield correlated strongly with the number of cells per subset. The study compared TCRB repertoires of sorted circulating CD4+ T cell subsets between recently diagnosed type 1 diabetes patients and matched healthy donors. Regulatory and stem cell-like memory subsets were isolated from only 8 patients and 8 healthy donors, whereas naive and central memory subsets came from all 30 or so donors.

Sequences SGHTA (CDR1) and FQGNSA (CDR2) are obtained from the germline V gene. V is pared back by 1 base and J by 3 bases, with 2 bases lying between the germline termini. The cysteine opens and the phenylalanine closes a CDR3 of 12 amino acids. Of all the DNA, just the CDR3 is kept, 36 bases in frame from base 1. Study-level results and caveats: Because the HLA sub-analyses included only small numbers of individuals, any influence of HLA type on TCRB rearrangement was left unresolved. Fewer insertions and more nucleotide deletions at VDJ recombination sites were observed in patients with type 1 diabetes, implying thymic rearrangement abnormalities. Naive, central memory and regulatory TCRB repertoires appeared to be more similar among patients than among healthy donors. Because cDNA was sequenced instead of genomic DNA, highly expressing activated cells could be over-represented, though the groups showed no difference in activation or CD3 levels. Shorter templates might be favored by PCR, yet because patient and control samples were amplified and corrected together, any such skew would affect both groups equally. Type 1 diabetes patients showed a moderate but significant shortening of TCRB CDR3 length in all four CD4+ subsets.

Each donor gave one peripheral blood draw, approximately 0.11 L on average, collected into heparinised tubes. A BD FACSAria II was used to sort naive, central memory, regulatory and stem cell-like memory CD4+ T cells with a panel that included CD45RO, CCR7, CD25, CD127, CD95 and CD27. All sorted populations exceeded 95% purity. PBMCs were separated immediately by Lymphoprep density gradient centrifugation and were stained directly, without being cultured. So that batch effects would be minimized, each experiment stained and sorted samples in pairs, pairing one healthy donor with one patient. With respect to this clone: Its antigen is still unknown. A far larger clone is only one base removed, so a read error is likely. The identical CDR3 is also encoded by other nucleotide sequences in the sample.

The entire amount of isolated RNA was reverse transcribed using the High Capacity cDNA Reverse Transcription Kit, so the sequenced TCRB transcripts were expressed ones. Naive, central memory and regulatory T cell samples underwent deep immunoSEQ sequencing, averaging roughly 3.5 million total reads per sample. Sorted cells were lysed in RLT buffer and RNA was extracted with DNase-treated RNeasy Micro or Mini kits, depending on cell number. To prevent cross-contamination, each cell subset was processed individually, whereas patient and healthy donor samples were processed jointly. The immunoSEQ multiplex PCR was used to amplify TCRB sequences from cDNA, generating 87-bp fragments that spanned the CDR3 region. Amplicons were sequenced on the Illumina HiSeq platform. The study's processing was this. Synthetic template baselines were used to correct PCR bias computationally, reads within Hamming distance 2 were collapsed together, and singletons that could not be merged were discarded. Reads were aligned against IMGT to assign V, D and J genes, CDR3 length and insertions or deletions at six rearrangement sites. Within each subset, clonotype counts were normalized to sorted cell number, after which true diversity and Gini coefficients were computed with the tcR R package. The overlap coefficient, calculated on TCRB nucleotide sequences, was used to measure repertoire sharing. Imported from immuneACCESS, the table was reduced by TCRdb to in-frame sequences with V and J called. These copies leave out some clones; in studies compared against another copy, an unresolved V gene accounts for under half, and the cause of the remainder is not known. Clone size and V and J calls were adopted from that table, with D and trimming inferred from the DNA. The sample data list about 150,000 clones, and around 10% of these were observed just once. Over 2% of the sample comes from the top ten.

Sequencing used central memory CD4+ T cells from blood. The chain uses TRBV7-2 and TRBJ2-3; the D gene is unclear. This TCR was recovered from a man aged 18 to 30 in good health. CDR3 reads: CASSLDTDTQYF. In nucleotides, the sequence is TGTGCCAGCAGCTTAGATACAGATACGCAGTATTTT.